Each of the 29 T cell receptor beta chains below was sequenced from the same sample in a study of blood T cells in healthy people across ages. Sample-barcoded 5' priming and a J-beta primer mix drove a second PCR of 7 to 11 cycles. TCRdb reprocessed the 5' RACE reads with MiXCR, giving one entry per CDR3 protein. The table has about 680,000 distinct CDR3 sequences, 49% seen once. The sample consisted of blood. The source is a woman aged 55-69 years in good health.

V and J are TRBV7-2 and TRBJ1-2; D call uncertain. This CDR3 has 14 amino acids. V was cut by 0 bases and J by 0 bases, with 5 bases left in between. Germline V gives CDR1 SGHTA, CDR2 FQGNSA. The CDR3 reads CASSLAFANYGYTF. CDR3 DNA sequence: TGTGCCAGCAGCTTAGCCTTTGCTAACTATGGCTACACCTTC.

V and J are TRBV4-2 and TRBJ2-7, with 7 bases that match TRBD2. The junction had 10 bases not matched to a gene; V was cut back by 3 bases and J by 2 bases. The CDR3 covers 16 residues. CDR1 LGHNA and CDR2 YNFKEQ come from the germline V gene. The CDR3 sequence is CASSQGTSESTYEQYF. In DNA form, the CDR3 reads TGTGCCAGCAGCCAGGGAACTAGCGAGAGCACCTACGAGCAGTACTTC.

V is TRBV20-1 and J is TRBJ1-1, with D uncertain. Trimming removed 6 bases at V and 4 bases at J, with 12 bases between. Germline CDR1 is DFQATT and CDR2 is SNEGSKA (reference sequence). The CDR3 covers 12 residues. CDR3 sequence (DNA): TGCAGTGCCGCTAGAGCTGGCACTGAAGCTTTCTTT. Encoded protein: CSAARAGTEAFF.

Of note for this clonotype: One junction end does not reproduce the germline sequence, and a read error may be involved. The rearrangement uses TRBV2 and TRBJ1-6; D is perhaps TRBD1 (5 bases). Germline V CDR1 and CDR2: SNHLY, FYNNEI. This CDR3 spans 14 amino acids. The CDR3 loop is CASSARGRESPPHF. The CDR3 DNA reads TGTGCCAGCAGCGCTCGGGGCAGGGAATCACCCCCCCACTTT.

CDR3 sequence reads: CASGTSAQPDEQYF. The CDR3 DNA is TGTGCCAGCGGCACTAGCGCCCAACCTGACGAGCAGTACTTC. V usage is TRBV2 and J usage is TRBJ2-4; 7 bases are a match to TRBD2. The J call may be mistaken, given a closer DNA end match to TRBJ2-7. Germline assignment: CDR1 SNHLY and CDR2 FYNNEI. This CDR3 contains 14 residues.

J is TRBJ1-1 and V is TRBV6-2 or TRBV6-3; the D is unclear. The CDR3 totals 16 residues. Per the germline V gene, CDR1 is MNHEY and CDR2 is SVGEGT. Trimming removed 0 bases from V and 5 bases from J, with 16 bases in between. As DNA, the CDR3 is TGTGCCAGCAGTTACTCGAGGCAGCAGACGGTTACTGAAGCTTTCTTT. Its translation: CASSYSRQQTVTEAFF.

This rearrangement joins TRBV5-5 to TRBJ2-5; maybe TRBD2 (5 bases). CDR3 size: 14 residues. V was pared by 6 bases and J by 1 base, with 13 bases between. Germline-derived CDR1 and CDR2 are SGHKS and YYEKEE (reference sequence). The CDR3 loop is CASIAGGVQETQYF. The CDR3, as DNA: TGTGCCAGCATCGCCGGAGGAGTCCAAGAGACCCAGTACTTC.

This clonotype has only a few counts. The chain has TRBV6-5 and TRBJ2-7, with a tentative D call TRBD1 (5 bases). Germline CDR1 reads MNHEY; CDR2 reads SVGAGI. This CDR3 region has 14 residues. Trimming removed 6 bases from V and 0 bases from J, with 12 bases in between. The chain's CDR3 is CASRRTRSSYEQYF. The DNA of the CDR3 is TGTGCCAGCAGGCGGACAAGGAGCTCCTACGAGCAGTACTTC.

The chain carries TRBV3-1 and TRBJ2-1, with 8 bases matching TRBD1. The CDR3 contains 14 residues. Germline loops: CDR1 LGHDT, CDR2 YNNKEL (reference sequence). V lost 1 base, J lost 7 bases, and 3 bases stayed unmatched. The CDR3 sequence: CASSQGRQGNEQFF. CDR3 nucleotide sequence: TGTGCCAGCAGCCAAGGCCGACAGGGGAATGAGCAGTTCTTC.

This clonotype was found a few times. This chain links TRBV12-3 or TRBV12-4 with TRBJ2-5, with TRBD2 matching over 13 bases. Near its end, the DNA agrees better with TRBJ2-7, so the J call may be wrong. The CDR3 has 14 residues. The CDR3: CASSTGTSGNEQYF. CDR3 nucleotide sequence: TGTGCCAGCAGTACCGGGACTAGCGGGAACGAGCAGTACTTC.

DNA of the CDR3: TGCAGTGCTGATCCCGGGACTAGCATTTACAATGAGCAGTTCTTC. This gives the protein CSADPGTSIYNEQFF. The V gene is TRBV20-1, the J gene TRBJ2-1, with TRBD2 identical over 9 bases. V shed 5 bases, J shed 4 bases, and the junction held 9 bases outside the gene matches. The germline V gene encodes CDR1 DFQATT and CDR2 SNEGSKA (reference sequence). CDR3 length equals 15 residues.

J is TRBJ2-5 and V is TRBV7-9; the match to TRBD2 covers 9 bases. Germline V CDR1 and CDR2: SEHNR, FQNEAQ (reference sequence). V trimming: 3 bases; J trimming: 5 bases; junction bases outside the gene matches: 16. The CDR3 consists of 18 residues. The CDR3 here is CASSFLGVAGDSSETQYF. CDR3 DNA: TGTGCCAGCAGCTTTTTGGGAGTAGCGGGAGATTCTTCTGAGACCCAGTACTTC.

The chain has TRBV4-2 and TRBJ2-1; no reliable D call. The CDR3 length is 14 residues. CDR1 LGHNA and CDR2 YNFKEQ come from the germline V gene. V was trimmed by 6 bases and J by 4 bases, leaving 13 bases between them. The chain's CDR3 is CASSFDPKYNEQFF. The CDR3 DNA follows: TGTGCCAGCAGTTTTGACCCAAAATACAATGAGCAGTTCTTC.

The chain carries TRBV10-3 and TRBJ2-7; 7 bases agree with TRBD2. The V and J ends lost 3 bases and 7 bases, in that order; junction bases with no gene match: 9. The length of the CDR3 is 14 residues. Germline lookup yields CDR1 ENHRY and CDR2 SYGVKD. The CDR3 DNA reads TGTGCCATCAGTGAACCAGCGGGGATGGGAGAGCAGTACTTC. Its translation: CAISEPAGMGEQYF.

This clonotype has more than one count but fewer than ten. The V gene is TRBV18, the J gene TRBJ1-2, with D maybe TRBD1 (5 bases). V lost 0 bases, J lost 8 bases, and 16 bases lay in between. Per germline, CDR1 KGHSH and CDR2 LQKENI. The CDR3 is made up of 15 amino acids. CDR3 loop: CASSPPTAGLGGYTF. As DNA, the CDR3 is TGTGCCAGCTCACCACCAACTGCGGGACTGGGAGGCTACACCTTC.

V usage is TRBV27 and J usage is TRBJ2-1, with 12 bases aligning to TRBD2. Germline V gene data show CDR1 as MNHEY and CDR2 as SMNVEV (reference sequence). This CDR3 spans 17 amino acids. V dropped 4 bases and J dropped 4; count of bases not matched to a gene: 8. CDR3 residues: CASSSTGLAGLYNEQFF. CDR3 DNA sequence: TGTGCCAGCAGTTCTACCGGACTAGCGGGACTATACAATGAGCAGTTCTTC.

This chain's CDR3 is CATGDRQNNEQYF. The CDR3, as DNA: TGTGCCACCGGGGACAGACAGAACAATGAGCAGTACTTC. This chain links TRBV24-1 with TRBJ2-7, with 7 bases aligning to TRBD1. Germline loops: CDR1 KGHDR, CDR2 SFDVKD. V trimming: 9 bases; J trimming: 7 bases; junction bases outside the gene matches: 11. The CDR3 spans 13 residues.

V usage is TRBV20-1 and J usage is TRBJ2-7; TRBD2 matches 9 bases. The CDR3 has 18 residues. CDR1 is DFQATT, CDR2 SNEGSKA, per germline (reference sequence). V shed 0 bases, J shed 0 bases, and the junction held 12 bases outside the gene matches. CDR3 sequence (DNA): TGCAGTGCTAGAGATCATGAAGCGGGAGGCCCTAGCTCCTACGAGCAGTACTTC. It is translated as CSARDHEAGGPSSYEQYF.

The V and J genes are TRBV3-1 and TRBJ2-1; 7 bases align to TRBD2. V lost 5 bases, J lost 2 bases, and 12 bases stayed unmatched. Germline V CDR1 and CDR2: LGHDT, YNNKEL (reference sequence). This CDR3 is 17 amino acids long. The CDR3 DNA sequence: TGTGCCAGCAGCTCTCTCGGGGCGGGAGTCCCCTACAATGAGCAGTTCTTC. Residues: CASSSLGAGVPYNEQFF.

The chain uses TRBV6-4 and TRBJ2-6, with D perhaps TRBD2 (7 bases). V was clipped by 0 bases and J by 3 bases, with 12 bases between them. This CDR3 comprises 17 residues. Per the germline V gene, CDR1 is MRHNA and CDR2 is SNTAGT. CDR3 nucleotides: TGTGCCAGCAGTGACTCTGGGGGGGCGCGTGGGGCCAACGTCCTGACTTTC. Translating gives CASSDSGGARGANVLTF.

The table lists this clonotype with many counts. The chain recombines TRBV3-1 with TRBJ1-4; TRBD1 is a possible D gene (5 bases). Deletions cut 6 bases from V and 6 bases from J, with 11 bases between. The CDR3 length is 13 residues. Germline V lookup: CDR1 LGHDT, CDR2 YNNKEL (reference sequence). The CDR3 spells CASRRQGYEKLFF. The CDR3 DNA is TGTGCCAGCAGACGTCAGGGTTATGAAAAACTGTTTTTT.

As concerns this clonotype: Sequence at one end of the junction differs from germline and may be a read error. This sequence joins TRBV27 and TRBJ2-7, with a tentative D call TRBD1 (6 bases). Germline-derived CDR1 and CDR2 are MNHEY and SMNVEV (reference sequence). CDR3 length: 14 residues. The CDR3 region is CACSSRSTGSEQYF. As DNA, the CDR3 is TGTGCCTGCAGCTCTAGATCCACAGGGTCCGAGCAGTACTTC.

V usage is TRBV20-1 and J usage is TRBJ2-7; a possible D gene is TRBD1 (6 bases). Germline assignment: CDR1 DFQATT and CDR2 SNEGSKA (reference sequence). V lost 1 base, J lost 0 bases, and 16 bases lay in between. This CDR3 comprises 16 residues. Written as DNA, the CDR3 is TGCAGTGCTAGAGTTAGTGGGGGCTTAAGCTCCTACGAGCAGTACTTC. It specifies CSARVSGGLSSYEQYF.

The chain couples TRBV28 to TRBJ2-7, with 9 bases lining up with TRBD1. V shed 6 bases, J shed 1 base, and the junction held 7 bases outside the gene matches. Germline assignment: CDR1 MDHEN and CDR2 SYDVKM. This CDR3 is built from 15 residues. Here the CDR3 reads CASRGGTGPSYEQYF. The CDR3 DNA reads TGTGCCAGCAGGGGAGGGACAGGGCCATCCTACGAGCAGTACTTC.

This clonotype was recorded at least ten times. The chain is built from TRBV4-3 and TRBJ2-7, with 7 bases identical to TRBD1. This CDR3 spans 14 amino acids. The ends lost 2 bases at V and 3 bases at J; junction bases unmatched: 4. CDR1 and CDR2 (germline): LGHNA, YSLEER. In DNA form, the CDR3 reads TGCGCCAGCAGCCAACGGGACAGAAACTACGAGCAGTACTTC. Translation: CASSQRDRNYEQYF.

This chain joins TRBV20-1 and TRBJ2-5; 12 positions match TRBD2. CDR1 and CDR2 from the germline V gene are DFQATT and SNEGSKA (reference sequence). After removal of 3 bases from V and 11 bases from J, the junction contained 13 bases not matched to a gene. The CDR3 is 15 amino acids. CDR3 sequence (DNA): TGCAGTGCTAGGCAGCTAGCGGGAGGGATCAATGAGCAGTACTTC. This translates into CSARQLAGGINEQYF.

The rearrangement uses TRBV24-1 and TRBJ2-5, with TRBD2 matching over 12 bases. Germline CDR1 reads KGHDR; CDR2 reads SFDVKD. CDR3 length equals 17 residues. J lost 3 bases, V lost 0 bases, and 4 bases had no gene match. The CDR3: CATSDLGRTSGEETQYF. DNA of the CDR3: TGTGCCACCAGTGATTTGGGAAGGACTAGCGGGGAAGAGACCCAGTACTTC.

This clonotype was detected only a few times. This sequence joins TRBV5-4 and TRBJ2-7; 12 bases match TRBD2. Germline V gene sequence: CDR1 SGHNT, CDR2 YYREEE (reference sequence). There are 15 residues in the CDR3. The V segment lost 3 bases and the J segment 3 bases; nucleotides outside the gene matches: 4. CDR3 sequence (DNA): TGTGCCAGCAGCTGGACTAGCGGGGAGATCTACGAGCAGTACTTC. As protein: CASSWTSGEIYEQYF.

V usage is TRBV7-2 and J usage is TRBJ2-5; unclear D gene. Germline V gene data show CDR1 as SGHTA and CDR2 as FQGNSA. Trimming removed 6 bases at V and 5 bases at J, with 13 bases between. The CDR3 extends over 13 amino acids. The CDR3 sequence: CASSPPSVETQYF. CDR3 sequence (DNA): TGTGCCAGCAGTCCCCCCTCGGTGGAGACCCAGTACTTC.